These 21 T cell receptor beta chains came from one sample sequenced in a study of control samples from healthy donors and cancer patients. The table came from immunoSEQ multiplex PCR; TCRdb's copy has only in-frame clones and leaves some out. Here the sample spans fewer than 95,000 clones, about 89% being singletons. The specimen sequenced was blood. The receptors originated from a man under 40 in good health.

This clone was seen only once. V gene TRBV5-6 combines with J gene TRBJ1-2, with D perhaps matching TRBD1 (6 bases). Trimming removed 4 bases from V and 7 bases from J, with 17 bases in between. CDR1 and CDR2 (germline): SGHDT, YYEEEE. The CDR3 spans 14 residues. CDR3 sequence: CASSDRDIQIGYTF. The CDR3 DNA follows: TGTGCCAGCAGCGACCGGGACATACAGATTGGCTACACCTTC.

The genes are TRBV20-1 and TRBJ1-2; D not certain. V was cut by 2 bases and J by 3 bases, with 4 bases left in between. Germline-derived CDR1 and CDR2 are DFQATT and SNEGSKA (reference sequence). The CDR3 length is 11 residues. The DNA of the CDR3 is TGCAGTGCTAGACTTTACTATGGCTACACCTTC. This codes for CSARLYYGYTF.

V gene TRBV3-1 (or the pseudogene TRBV3-2) combines with J gene TRBJ2-3; 11 positions agree with TRBD2. Losses at the gene ends were 6 bases for V and 2 bases for J; bases not matched to a gene: 10. CDR3 size: 17 residues. Germline V lookup: CDR1 LGHDT, CDR2 YNNKEL (reference sequence). This CDR3 is CASSPYGTSGTTDTQYF. The CDR3 region has the DNA TGTGCCAGCAGTCCTTACGGGACTAGCGGAACCACAGATACGCAGTATTTT.

The V call is TRBV6-1, the J call TRBJ1-2; TRBD1 might be the D (5 bases). CDR1 and CDR2 from the germline V gene are MNHNS and SASEGT. The CDR3 length is 15 residues. V was trimmed by 2 bases and J by 4 bases, leaving 14 bases between them. The CDR3, as DNA: TGTGCCAGCAGTGAACCCGCAGACAGACTCTATGGCTACACCTTC. Protein: CASSEPADRLYGYTF.

The rearrangement links TRBV6-6 to TRBJ2-1, with a tentative D call TRBD2 (6 bases). Germline V gene sequence: CDR1 MNHNY, CDR2 SVGAGI (reference sequence). The CDR3 length is 14 residues. V gave up 5 bases and J gave up 7 bases, with 15 bases separating them. This CDR3 is CASSLGAGGNEQFF. The CDR3 DNA reads as TGTGCCAGCAGTCTAGGGGCTGGAGGGAATGAGCAGTTCTTC.

The gene calls are TRBV19 and TRBJ1-2; the D gene is possibly TRBD1 (6 bases). V shed 7 bases and J shed 7 bases, with 16 bases lying between them. Germline V gene lookup returns CDR1 LNHDA and CDR2 SQIVND (reference sequence). The CDR3 totals 13 residues. CDR3 residues: CASTQQGSAGYTF. The DNA of the CDR3 is TGTGCCAGTACCCAGCAGGGGTCGGCTGGCTACACCTTC.

V and J are TRBV5-1 and TRBJ2-3, with TRBD2 matching 7 bases. This CDR3 contains 17 residues. V lost 1 base, J lost 0 bases, and 8 bases stayed unmatched. In germline, CDR1 is SGHRS, CDR2 YFSETQ. CDR3: CASSLRASGPSTDTQYF. Written as DNA, the CDR3 is TGCGCCAGCAGCTTGAGGGCTAGCGGACCTAGCACAGATACGCAGTATTTT.

V gene TRBV5-6 combines with J gene TRBJ2-7; TRBD1 matches at 9 bases. J lost 6 bases, V lost 4 bases, and 11 bases had no gene match. The germline V gene has CDR1 SGHDT and CDR2 YYEEEE. There are 15 residues in the CDR3. DNA of the CDR3: TGTGCCAGCAGCCGGCTCCCGGGACAGGGCTCCGAGCAGTACTTC. Translation gives CASSRLPGQGSEQYF.

The rearrangement joins TRBV9 to TRBJ2-2; TRBD2 matches at 8 bases. Unmatched junction bases numbered 4, after V lost 4 bases and J lost 2 bases. This CDR3 spans 15 amino acids. CDR1 is SGDLS and CDR2 is YYNGEE in the germline V gene. CDR3 nucleotide sequence: TGTGCCAGCAGCCCACTAGCGGAAAACACCGGGGAGCTGTTTTTT. Its protein product is CASSPLAENTGELFF.

V and J are TRBV4-1 and TRBJ1-1; D is uncertain. This CDR3 region has 13 residues. The germline gives CDR1 MGHRA, CDR2 YSYEKL. V lost 2 bases, J lost 6 bases, and 10 bases lay in between. CDR3 amino acids: CASSQPARAEAFF. The CDR3 nucleotides read TGCGCCAGCAGCCAACCCGCGAGGGCTGAAGCTTTCTTT.

V usage is TRBV6-5 and J usage is TRBJ2-3; D is tentatively TRBD1 or TRBD2 (5 bases each). Per germline, CDR1 MNHEY and CDR2 SVGAGI. CDR3 length: 14 residues. Trimming removed 6 bases from V and 4 bases from J, with 14 bases in between. The CDR3 region has the DNA TGTGCCAGCAGACGAGGGGTGCCCTCAGATACGCAGTATTTT. Its translation is CASRRGVPSDTQYF.

The chain couples TRBV7-8 to TRBJ2-2; D unclear. Germline V CDR1 and CDR2: SGHVS, FQNEAQ. This CDR3 region has 13 residues. Trimming removed 1 base from V and 15 bases from J, with 15 bases in between. The CDR3 here is CASSLGRSSWVFF. The CDR3 nucleotides are TGTGCCAGCAGCTTAGGTCGGTCTTCGTGGGTGTTTTTT.

V is TRBV18 and J is TRBJ2-7, with 9 bases identical to TRBD1. Germline V CDR1 and CDR2: KGHSH, LQKENI. Trimming cost V 6 bases and J 7 bases; bases outside gene matches: 4. This CDR3 spans 12 amino acids. The chain's CDR3 is CASSPGQGEQYF. In nucleotides, the CDR3 is TGTGCCAGCTCCCCGGGACAGGGAGAGCAGTACTTC. The whole variable domain, remainder taken from reference TRBV18 and TRBJ2-7, is NAGVMQNPRHLVRRRGQEARLRCSPMKGHSHVYWYRQLPEEGLKFMVYLQKENIIDESGMPKERFSAEFPKEGPSILRIQQVVRGDSAAYFCASSPGQGEQYFGPGTRLTVT.

The V call is TRBV30, the J call TRBJ2-5; TRBD2 matches 9 bases. The V gene's germline CDR1 is GTSNPN and CDR2 SVGIG (reference sequence). CDR3 length equals 15 residues. V gave up 2 bases and J gave up 4 bases; unmatched junction bases: 8. For the CDR3, the DNA is TGTGCCTGGAGTTCCGGGGCGGGGGGGCGAGAGACCCAGTACTTC. This translates into CAWSSGAGGRETQYF.

The chain carries TRBV27 and TRBJ1-6; the match to TRBD1 covers 7 bases. Germline trimming cut 6 bases from V and 4 bases from J; bases unmatched to any gene: 9. CDR3 size: 16 residues. Germline V gives CDR1 MNHEY, CDR2 SMNVEV (reference sequence). In DNA, the CDR3 is TGTGCCAGCAGGGCAGGGGGGGTTCGGTATAATTCACCCCTCCACTTT. Protein: CASRAGGVRYNSPLHF.

The chain couples TRBV7-9 to TRBJ2-5; D possibly corresponds to TRBD2 (6 bases). The germline V gene encodes CDR1 SEHNR and CDR2 FQNEAQ (reference sequence). The V end lost 0 bases, the J end lost 2 bases, and 10 bases lay between the germline ends. CDR3 length: 15 residues. The CDR3, as DNA: TGTGCCAGCAGCTTAGCGGGGCGGGGTCAAGAGACCCAGTACTTC. Its protein product is CASSLAGRGQETQYF.

The chain recombines TRBV5-1 with TRBJ2-7; D is ambiguous. Between the trimmed V and J ends, which lost 0 bases and 3 bases, there was a span of 7 bases. The CDR3 runs 13 residues. The V gene's germline CDR1 is SGHRS and CDR2 YFSETQ. In DNA, the CDR3 is TGCGCCAGCAGCTTGGGGACGGACTACGAGCAGTACTTC. This translates into CASSLGTDYEQYF.

The genes are TRBV5-1 and TRBJ1-2; D not resolved. V lost 7 bases, J lost 1 base, and 14 bases lay in between. The CDR3 is made up of 14 amino acids. Looked up from germline, CDR1 is SGHRS and CDR2 is YFSETQ. The CDR3 loop is CASGTEGSNYGYTF. Written as DNA, the CDR3 is TGCGCCAGCGGCACTGAGGGCAGTAACTATGGCTACACCTTC.

V gene TRBV7-8 combines with J gene TRBJ2-4; D might be TRBD2 (6 bases). There are 16 residues in the CDR3. From germline, CDR1 is SGHVS and CDR2 FQNEAQ. Trimming removed 0 bases at V and 0 bases at J, with 9 bases between. CDR3 sequence: CASSLAGGLAKNIQYF. The CDR3 DNA reads as TGTGCCAGCAGCTTAGCGGGGGGTCTAGCCAAAAACATTCAGTACTTC.

The V call is TRBV21-1, the J call TRBJ1-5. TRBV21-1 represents a pseudogene. This CDR3 has 15 residues. The CDR3 sequence: CASSKVGGRNQPQHF. DNA for the CDR3: TGTGCCAGCAGCAAAGTGGGGGGCAGGAATCAGCCCCAGCATTTT.

Comment on this clone: Other DNA sequences in the sample encode the same CDR3. V is TRBV2 and J is TRBJ1-6; maybe TRBD1 (6 bases). The CDR3 is 15 amino acids. The germline V gene has CDR1 SNHLY and CDR2 FYNNEI. V gave up 8 bases and J gave up 0 bases, with 11 bases separating them. CDR3 region: CASRTGSSYNSPLHF. The CDR3 nucleotides are TGTGCCAGCCGAACAGGGAGCTCCTATAATTCACCCCTCCACTTT.